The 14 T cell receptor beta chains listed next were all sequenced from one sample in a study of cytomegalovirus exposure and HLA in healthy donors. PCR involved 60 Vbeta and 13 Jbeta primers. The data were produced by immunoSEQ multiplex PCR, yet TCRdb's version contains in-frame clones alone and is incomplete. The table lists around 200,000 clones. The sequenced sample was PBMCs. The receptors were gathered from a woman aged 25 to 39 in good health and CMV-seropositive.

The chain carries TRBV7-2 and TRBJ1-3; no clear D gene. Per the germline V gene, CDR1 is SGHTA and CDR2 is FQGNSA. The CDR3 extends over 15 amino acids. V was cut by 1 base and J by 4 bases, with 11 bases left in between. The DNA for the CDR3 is TGTGCCAGCAGCTTAGGGCCGGGGTTCGGAAACACCATATATTTT. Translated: CASSLGPGFGNTIYF.

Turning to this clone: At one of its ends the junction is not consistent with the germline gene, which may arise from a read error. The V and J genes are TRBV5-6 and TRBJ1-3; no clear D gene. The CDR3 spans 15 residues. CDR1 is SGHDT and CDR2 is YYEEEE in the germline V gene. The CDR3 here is CASTLAGVSGNTIYF. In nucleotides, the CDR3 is TGTGCCAGCACCTTGGCCGGAGTGTCTGGAAACACCATATATTTT. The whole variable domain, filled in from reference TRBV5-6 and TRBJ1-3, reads DAGVTQSPTHLIKTRGQQVTLRCSPKSGHDTVSWYQQALGQGPQFIFQYYEEEERQRGNFPDRFSGHQFPNYSSELNVNALLLGDSALYLCASTLAGVSGNTIYFGEGSWLTVV.

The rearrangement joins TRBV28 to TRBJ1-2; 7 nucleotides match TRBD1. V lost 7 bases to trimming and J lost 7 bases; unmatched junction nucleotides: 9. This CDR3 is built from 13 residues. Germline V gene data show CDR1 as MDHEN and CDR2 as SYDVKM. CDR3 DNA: TGTGCCAGCATACGAGGGGACAGAAGTGGCTACACCTTC. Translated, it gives CASIRGDRSGYTF.

The CDR3 here is CASSLDRGGETQYF. The CDR3 bases are TGTGCCAGCAGCTTGGACAGGGGCGGCGAGACCCAGTACTTC. The chain employs TRBV5-6 and TRBJ2-5; 7 bases agree with TRBD1. V shed 0 bases and J 5 bases; nucleotides not matched to a gene: 4. The CDR3 totals 14 residues. Germline assignment: CDR1 SGHDT and CDR2 YYEEEE. Complete variable domain (other parts from reference TRBV5-6 and TRBJ2-5): DAGVTQSPTHLIKTRGQQVTLRCSPKSGHDTVSWYQQALGQGPQFIFQYYEEEERQRGNFPDRFSGHQFPNYSSELNVNALLLGDSALYLCASSLDRGGETQYFGPGTRLLVL.

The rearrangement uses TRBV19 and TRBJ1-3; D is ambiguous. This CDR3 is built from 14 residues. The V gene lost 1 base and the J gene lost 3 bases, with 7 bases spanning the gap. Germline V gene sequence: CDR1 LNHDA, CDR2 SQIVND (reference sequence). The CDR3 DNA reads TGTGCCAGTAGTATAGTGGCGGTTGGAAACACCATATATTTT. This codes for CASSIVAVGNTIYF.

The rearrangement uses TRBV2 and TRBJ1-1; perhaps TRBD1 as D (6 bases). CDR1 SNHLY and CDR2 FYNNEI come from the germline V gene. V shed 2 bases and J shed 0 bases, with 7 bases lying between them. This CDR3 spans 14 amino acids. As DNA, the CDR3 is TGTGCCAGCAGTGAACGACAGGTGAACACTGAAGCTTTCTTT. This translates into CASSERQVNTEAFF.

Written as DNA, the CDR3 is TGTGCCAGCAGATCGGGACAGCCAACCTACGAGCAGTACTTC. It translates to CASRSGQPTYEQYF. V gene TRBV7-2 combines with J gene TRBJ2-7, with TRBD1 matching 7 bases. Looked up from germline, CDR1 is SGHTA and CDR2 is FQGNSA. The CDR3 has 14 amino acids. The V and J ends lost 6 bases and 2 bases, in that order; junction bases with no gene match: 7.

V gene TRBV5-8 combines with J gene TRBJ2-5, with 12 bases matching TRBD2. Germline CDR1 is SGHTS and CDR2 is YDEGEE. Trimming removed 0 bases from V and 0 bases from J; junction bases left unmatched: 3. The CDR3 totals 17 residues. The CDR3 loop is CASSLGLAGGDQETQYF. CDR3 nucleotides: TGTGCCAGCAGCTTGGGGCTAGCGGGGGGGGACCAAGAGACCCAGTACTTC.

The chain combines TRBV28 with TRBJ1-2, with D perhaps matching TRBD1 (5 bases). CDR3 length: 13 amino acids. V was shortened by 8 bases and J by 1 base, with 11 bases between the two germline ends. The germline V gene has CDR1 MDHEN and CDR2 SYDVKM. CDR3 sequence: CASDSQGNYGYTF. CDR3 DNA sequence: TGTGCCAGCGATTCCCAGGGTAACTATGGCTACACCTTC.

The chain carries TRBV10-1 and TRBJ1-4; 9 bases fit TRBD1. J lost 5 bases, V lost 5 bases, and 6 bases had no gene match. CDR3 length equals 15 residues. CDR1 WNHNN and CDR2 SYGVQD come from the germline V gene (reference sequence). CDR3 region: CASSSTGTGNEKLFF. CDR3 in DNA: TGCGCCAGCAGTTCGACCGGGACAGGGAATGAAAAACTGTTTTTT.

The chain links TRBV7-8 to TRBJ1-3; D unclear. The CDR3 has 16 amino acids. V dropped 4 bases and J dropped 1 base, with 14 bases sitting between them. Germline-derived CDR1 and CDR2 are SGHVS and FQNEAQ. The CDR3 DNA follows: TGTGCCAGCAGCTCGAGGGTAACAATGTCTGGAAACACCATATATTTT. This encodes CASSSRVTMSGNTIYF.

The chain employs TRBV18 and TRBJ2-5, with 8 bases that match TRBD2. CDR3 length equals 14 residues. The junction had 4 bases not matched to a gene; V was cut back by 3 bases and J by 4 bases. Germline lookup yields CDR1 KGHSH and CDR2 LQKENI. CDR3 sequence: CASSPFSGIETQYF. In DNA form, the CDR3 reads TGTGCCAGCTCACCCTTTAGCGGGATAGAGACCCAGTACTTC.

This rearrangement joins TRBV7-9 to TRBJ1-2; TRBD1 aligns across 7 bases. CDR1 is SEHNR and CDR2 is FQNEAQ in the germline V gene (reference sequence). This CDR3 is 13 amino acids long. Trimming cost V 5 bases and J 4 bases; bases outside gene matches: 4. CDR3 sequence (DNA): TGTGCCAGCAGCGCCGACAGGGTCTATGGCTACACCTTC. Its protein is CASSADRVYGYTF.

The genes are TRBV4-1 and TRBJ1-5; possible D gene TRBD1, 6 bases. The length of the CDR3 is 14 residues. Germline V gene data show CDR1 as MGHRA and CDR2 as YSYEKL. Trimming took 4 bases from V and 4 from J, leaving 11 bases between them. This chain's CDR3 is CASSRTQGNQPQHF. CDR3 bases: TGCGCCAGCAGCCGCACACAGGGAAATCAGCCCCAGCATTTT.